A single sample gave rise to the 14 T cell receptor beta chains below, sequenced in a study of cytomegalovirus exposure and HLA in healthy donors. PCR used 60 Vbeta primers and 13 Jbeta primers. Measured with immunoSEQ multiplex PCR; TCRdb has only the in-frame clones, and not every one. This sample yields around 100,000 clones, of which almost 80% are seen a single time; roughly 6.2% belongs to the top ten. The sample was PBMCs. All receptors derive from a man between 60 and 70 years old in good health and CMV-seropositive.

The V call is TRBV11-2, the J call TRBJ2-5; 9 bases fit TRBD2. Germline V CDR1 and CDR2: SGHAT, FQNNGV. Trimming cost V 3 bases and J 5 bases; bases outside gene matches: 7. The CDR3 extends over 15 amino acids. The CDR3 sequence is CASSFSGGWGETQYF. The CDR3 DNA reads TGTGCCAGCAGCTTTAGCGGGGGTTGGGGTGAGACCCAGTACTTC.

The V and J genes are TRBV5-4 and TRBJ2-5; 8 nucleotides line up with TRBD1. Germline loops: CDR1 SGHNT, CDR2 YYREEE (reference sequence). The CDR3 has 13 residues. The V segment lost 6 bases and the J segment 1 base; nucleotides outside the gene matches: 2. The CDR3 spells CASKDRVQETQYF. The CDR3 nucleotides are TGTGCCAGCAAGGACAGGGTCCAAGAGACCCAGTACTTC.

The rearrangement links TRBV9 to TRBJ1-2; D may be TRBD1 (6 bases). This CDR3 region has 12 residues. Germline V gives CDR1 SGDLS, CDR2 YYNGEE. The ends were cut back, 0 bases at V and 6 bases at J, with 6 bases in the middle. The CDR3 coding sequence is TGTGCCAGCAGCGTAGAGGGGGATGGCTACACCTTC. It is translated as CASSVEGDGYTF.

This clone was counted once. The chain carries TRBV10-2 and TRBJ2-4, with 7 bases aligning to TRBD1. Germline V CDR1 and CDR2: WSHSY, SAAADI. With V trimmed by 6 bases and J by 3 bases, 5 bases remained unmatched. The length of the CDR3 is 14 residues. Here the CDR3 reads CASRSGTVKNIQYF. The CDR3 DNA reads as TGCGCCAGCAGATCCGGGACAGTCAAAAACATTCAGTACTTC.

The rearrangement uses TRBV7-8 and TRBJ2-1; D call uncertain. Germline CDR1 and CDR2: SGHVS and FQNEAQ. The CDR3 has 12 residues. Trimming removed 8 bases from V and 5 bases from J, with 10 bases in between. The CDR3, as DNA: TGTGCCAGCGGCCAGGATGACAATGAGCAGTTCTTC. It is translated as CASGQDDNEQFF.

V is TRBV7-9 and J is TRBJ2-7, with TRBD2 matching 8 bases. The J segment lost 2 bases and the V segment lost 6 bases, leaving 3 bases of the junction unmatched. CDR1 is SEHNR, CDR2 FQNEAQ, per germline (reference sequence). The CDR3 contains 13 residues. The DNA of the CDR3 is TGTGCCAGCAGGAGTAGCGGGACCTACGAGCAGTACTTC. It encodes CASRSSGTYEQYF.

The chain employs TRBV2 and TRBJ2-5; no definite D call. Trimming removed 4 bases from V and 5 bases from J, with 8 bases in between. This CDR3 region has 12 residues. Per the germline V gene, CDR1 is SNHLY and CDR2 is FYNNEI. CDR3 DNA sequence: TGTGCCAGCAGTGGGGTCGGGGAGACCCAGTACTTC. Protein sequence: CASSGVGETQYF.

The chain uses TRBV6-6 and TRBJ1-1; 10 positions match TRBD1. From germline, CDR1 is MNHNY and CDR2 SVGAGI (reference sequence). The CDR3 consists of 15 residues. V shed 5 bases and J 4 bases; nucleotides not matched to a gene: 7. CDR3 nucleotide sequence: TGTGCCAGCAGTCCGGGACAGGGGAGCATCACTGAAGCTTTCTTT. It translates to CASSPGQGSITEAFF.

This chain links TRBV11-2 with TRBJ2-7, with D maybe TRBD1 (5 bases). Per germline, CDR1 SGHAT and CDR2 FQNNGV. The CDR3 totals 13 residues. Trimming took off 6 bases at V and 0 bases at J, with 9 bases between the two ends. CDR3 nucleotides: TGTGCCAGCAGTTTGGGGCGCTCCTACGAGCAGTACTTC. It codes for CASSLGRSYEQYF.

The chain is built from TRBV28 and TRBJ2-3; D call uncertain. Germline CDR1 MDHEN, CDR2 SYDVKM. The ends were cut back, 5 bases at V and 4 bases at J, with 16 bases in the middle. The CDR3 loop spans 15 amino acids. The CDR3 DNA is TGTGCCAGCAGTGCGCCTGGGCAGGTACCAGATACGCAGTATTTT. Translating it yields CASSAPGQVPDTQYF.

The V call is TRBV6-5, the J call TRBJ2-5, with a tentative D call TRBD1 (5 bases). The CDR3 runs 13 residues. Germline lookup yields CDR1 MNHEY and CDR2 SVGAGI. The ends were cut back, 5 bases at V and 1 base at J, with 8 bases in the middle. The DNA for the CDR3 is TGTGCCAGCAGTCCGGACATCCAAGAGACCCAGTACTTC. Protein product: CASSPDIQETQYF.

The rearrangement links TRBV19 to TRBJ2-1; 7 nucleotides line up with TRBD2. This CDR3 is 15 amino acids long. Germline V gene lookup returns CDR1 LNHDA and CDR2 SQIVND (reference sequence). J gave up 7 bases and V 5 bases, and 11 bases lay outside the gene matches. The CDR3 sequence: CASSGAGTNFNEQFF. The DNA for the CDR3 is TGTGCCAGTAGTGGGGCGGGGACTAACTTTAATGAGCAGTTCTTC. Complete variable domain (other parts from reference TRBV19 and TRBJ2-1): DGGITQSPKYLFRKEGQNVTLSCEQNLNHDAMYWYRQDPGQGLRLIYYSQIVNDFQKGDIAEGYSVSREKKESFPLTVTSAQKNPTAFYLCASSGAGTNFNEQFFGPGTRLTVL.

In its sample, this clone was seen a few times. The chain links TRBV5-5 to TRBJ1-5; no clear D gene. The CDR3 has 14 residues. The V and J ends lost 0 bases and 3 bases respectively, with 7 bases between them. Germline V gives CDR1 SGHKS, CDR2 YYEKEE (reference sequence). CDR3 nucleotide sequence: TGTGCCAGCAGCTTGGCACAGAACAATCAGCCCCAGCATTTT. It yields the protein CASSLAQNNQPQHF.

The chain uses TRBV5-1 and TRBJ2-2, with TRBD1 matching over 8 bases. The CDR3 runs to 16 residues. The V segment lost 2 bases and the J segment 6 bases; nucleotides outside the gene matches: 9. Germline CDR1 SGHRS, CDR2 YFSETQ. The CDR3 loop reads CASSLGQGGISGELFF. CDR3 bases: TGCGCCAGCAGCTTAGGACAGGGCGGGATTTCCGGGGAGCTGTTTTTT.